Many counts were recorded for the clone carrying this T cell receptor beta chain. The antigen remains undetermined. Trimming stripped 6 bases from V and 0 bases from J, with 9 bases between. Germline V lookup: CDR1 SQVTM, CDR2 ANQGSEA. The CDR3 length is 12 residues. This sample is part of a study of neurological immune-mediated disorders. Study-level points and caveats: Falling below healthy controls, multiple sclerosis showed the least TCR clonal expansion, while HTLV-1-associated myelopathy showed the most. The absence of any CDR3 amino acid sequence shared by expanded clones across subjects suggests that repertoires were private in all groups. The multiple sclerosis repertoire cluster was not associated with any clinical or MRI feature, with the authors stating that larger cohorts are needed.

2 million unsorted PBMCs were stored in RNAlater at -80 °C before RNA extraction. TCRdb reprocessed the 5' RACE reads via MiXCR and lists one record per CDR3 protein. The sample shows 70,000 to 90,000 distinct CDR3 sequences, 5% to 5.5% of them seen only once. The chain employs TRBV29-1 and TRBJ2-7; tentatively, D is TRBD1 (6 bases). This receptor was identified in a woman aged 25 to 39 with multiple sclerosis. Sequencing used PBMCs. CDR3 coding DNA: TGCAGCGTCGGGACACACTCCTACGAGCAGTACTTC. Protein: CSVGTHSYEQYF.